The TCR beta chain described here comes from a study of OX40 agonist ivuxolimab in advanced cancers. About the research overall: While on treatment, patients had intravenous ivuxolimab at 0.01 to 10 mg/kg every 2 weeks. Antecedent anti-PD-1, anti-PD-L1 or anti-CTLA-4 therapy was permissible, with around 41% having received some.

Findings and limits, study-wide: CD4+ and CD8+ T cells in blood underwent clonal expansion by week 6 at 0.1 to 3.0 mg/kg.

For this clone: The antigen is unknown.

Autoimmune disease history or systemic immunosuppression barred patients. V shed 5 bases and J 5 bases; nucleotides not matched to a gene: 10. CDR1 MNHEY and CDR2 SMNVEV come from the germline V gene (reference sequence). The CDR3 spans 15 residues. The table came from immunoSEQ multiplex PCR; TCRdb's copy has only in-frame clones and leaves some out. The sample yields 12,000 to 15,000 clones, 70% to 80% seen once. The chain carries TRBV27 and TRBJ2-5; TRBD1 matches 8 bases. This sequence originates from an adult with an advanced solid tumor such as melanoma, head and neck, liver or kidney cancer. The sequencing here drew on CD4+ or CD8+ T cells sorted from blood, taken in a trial of the OX40 agonist ivuxolimab. In DNA, the CDR3 is TGTGCCAGCAGTAGCCTGGGACAGGCAATGGAGACCCAGTACTTC. This gives the protein CASSSLGQAMETQYF.